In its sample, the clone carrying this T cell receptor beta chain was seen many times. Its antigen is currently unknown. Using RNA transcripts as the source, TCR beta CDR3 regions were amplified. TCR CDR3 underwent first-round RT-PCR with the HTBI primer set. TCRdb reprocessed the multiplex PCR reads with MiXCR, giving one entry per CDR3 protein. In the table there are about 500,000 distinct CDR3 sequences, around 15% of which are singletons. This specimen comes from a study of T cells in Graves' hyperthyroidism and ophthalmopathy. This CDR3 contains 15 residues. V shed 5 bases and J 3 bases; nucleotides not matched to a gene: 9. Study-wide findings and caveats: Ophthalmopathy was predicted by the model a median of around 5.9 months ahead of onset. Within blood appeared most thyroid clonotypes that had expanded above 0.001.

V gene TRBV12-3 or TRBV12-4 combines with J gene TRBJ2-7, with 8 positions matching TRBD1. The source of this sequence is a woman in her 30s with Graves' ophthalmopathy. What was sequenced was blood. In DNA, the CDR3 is TGTGCCAGCAGTAAAACACCGGGACAGGACTACGAGCAGTACTTC. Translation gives CASSKTPGQDYEQYF.